This T cell receptor beta chain was recovered during a study of blood T cells in healthy people across ages. In regard to this clonotype: Its antigen remains unidentified.

Overall study results and limits: No conclusive comparison of naive versus antigen-experienced cells was possible with unsorted PBMCs.

Primed by a sample-barcoded 5' primer and a J-beta primer mix, a second PCR proceeded for roughly 6 to 12 cycles. MiXCR, run by TCRdb on the 5' RACE reads, gives a single entry per CDR3 protein. Here the sample spans about 1 million distinct CDR3 sequences, approximately 25% being singletons. These records were also assigned to another study, of T cells of mothers and their children. As that study records: Material was donated by three healthy Caucasian mothers and their six children. Barcodes and 2-4 random nucleotides were added by M1S in the second PCR.

The receptor's source is a girl aged 2 to 10 in good health. The sequencing sample was made of blood.

CDR3 nucleotides: TGCAGCGTTGAAGGTGAGCGGGCAGATACGCAGTATTTT. It encodes CSVEGERADTQYF. The chain combines TRBV29-1 with TRBJ2-3; tentatively, D is TRBD2 (6 bases). The ends were cut back, 1 base at V and 4 bases at J, with 9 bases in the middle. The CDR3 runs 13 residues. Germline loops: CDR1 SQVTM, CDR2 ANQGSEA.